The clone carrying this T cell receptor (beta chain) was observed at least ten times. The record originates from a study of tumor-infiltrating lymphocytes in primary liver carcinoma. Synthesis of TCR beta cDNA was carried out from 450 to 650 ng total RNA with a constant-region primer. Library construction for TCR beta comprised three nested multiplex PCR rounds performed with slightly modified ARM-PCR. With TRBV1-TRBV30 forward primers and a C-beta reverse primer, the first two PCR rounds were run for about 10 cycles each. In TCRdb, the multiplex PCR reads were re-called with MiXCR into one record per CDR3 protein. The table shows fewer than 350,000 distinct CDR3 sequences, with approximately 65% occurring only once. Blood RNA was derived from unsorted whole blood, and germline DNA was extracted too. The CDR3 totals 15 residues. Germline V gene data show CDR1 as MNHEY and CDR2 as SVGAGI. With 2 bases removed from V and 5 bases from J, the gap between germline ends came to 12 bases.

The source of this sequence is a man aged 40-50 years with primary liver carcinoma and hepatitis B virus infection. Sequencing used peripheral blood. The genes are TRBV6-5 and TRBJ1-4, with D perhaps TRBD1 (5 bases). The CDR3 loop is CASSYEGSLNEKLFF. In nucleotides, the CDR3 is TGTGCCAGCAGTTACGAGGGGTCCCTCAATGAAAAACTGTTTTTT.